The entry that follows covers one TCR beta chain sequence. Its target antigen remains unknown. The input lacks base qualities; no much larger clone sits a single base away. The data derive from a study of cytotoxic CD8 clonotypes in ibrutinib-treated CLL (dated by TCRdb to the early 2020s). About the study as a whole: The cohort included some 14 treatment-naive and roughly ten relapsed/refractory patients; roughly 17 were IGHV unmutated. Partial responses were observed in around 25 patients and complete responses in 2; after a median follow-up of roughly 72 months, remission was maintained in 14 patients and progression was observed in roughly twelve. Longitudinal samples were available for about 30% of the roughly 86 trial participants. All remission and progressive disease samples were collected while patients were still receiving ibrutinib. Response samples were taken after a median of roughly eleven months on treatment, ranging from 6 to 36 months. Cryopreserved peripheral blood mononuclear cells were collected before treatment, at response, and at either disease progression or sustained remission. An average of around 250,000 productive templates and 94,082 productive rearrangements was obtained per sample.

The sample's time point label, decoded: roughly 23 months on ibrutinib. For TCR beta library preparation, about 2 micrograms of genomic DNA was extracted from cryopreserved PBMCs. Longitudinal blood samples from CLL patients on ibrutinib monotherapy were analyzed using high-throughput TCR beta sequencing. The patients took part in an open-label, single-center phase 2 trial of ibrutinib monotherapy. General study outcomes and caveats: Public clonotypes were rare and either contracted or stayed stable during treatment, and the rise in clonality at ibrutinib response reflected the expansion of private clonotypes. Baseline clonality was found to be higher than that of age-matched healthy donors and was strongly correlated with circulating CD8+ T-cell counts. Sampling times were not matched between patients in sustained remission and patients whose disease was progressing, and lymph node repertoires were not examined. An increase in clonality was observed at ibrutinib response, with clonality remaining stable during sustained remission and falling back toward baseline at progression.

On a MiSeq, deep resolution sequencing aimed for a depth between 1 in 1 million and 1 in 200,000 T cells, with each clonotype covered around 9.2x on average. The immunoSEQ hsTCRB Kit was used to generate the TCR beta libraries. In the authors' own workflow: Data were analyzed with ImmunoSEQ Data Assistant and ImmunoSEQ Analyzer, with V, D and J genes assigned per IMGT definitions. Clonality, which ranges from 0 to 1, was calculated as one minus the normalized Shannon entropy of productive rearrangement frequencies. Only overrepresented clonotypes making up at least 0.05% of each patient's repertoire were included in the public clonotype analysis. Thirteen age-matched healthy donor repertoires from immuneACCESS were used as controls for clonality. The clones in this table, taken by TCRdb from immuneACCESS, are in-frame only. Not every clone is retained; where verified, under half of the shortfall comes from an unresolved V gene, and the cause of the rest is unknown. V and J calls plus clone size are reproduced from that table; the DNA served to infer D and trimming. The table for this sample lists roughly 250,000 clones; around three quarters of them were counted only once. 15% to 19% of the sample comes from the top ten.

V is pared back by 0 bases and J by 2 bases, with 10 bases lying between the germline termini. CDR1 and CDR2 were assigned from the germline V gene (reference sequence) as MNHEY and SMNVEV. The CDR3 goes from the cysteine to the phenylalanine over 15 residues. The kept DNA is CDR3 alone, 45 bases in frame from the first base. The chain is encoded by TRBV27 joined to TRBJ1-1, and possibly TRBD1, on 6 matching bases. Sequencing used PBMCs, obtained after 24 months of ibrutinib treatment. The sequence derives from a human donor with chronic lymphocytic leukemia. The CDR3 has the sequence CASSLSSGANTEAFF. Read as DNA, the sequence is TGTGCCAGCAGTTTATCGTCAGGGGCTAACACTGAAGCTTTCTTT.